This TCR beta chain comes out of a study of T cell responses to AZD1222 COVID-19 vaccine. Some clones are missing from TCRdb's copy, which holds only in-frame ones; the method was immunoSEQ multiplex PCR. Of 70,000 to 75,000 clones in the sample, around 80% were seen once. The starting material was peripheral blood, obtained 28 days after the second AZD1222 dose. The receptor was derived from an adult who received the AZD1222 COVID-19 vaccine.

As DNA, the CDR3 is TGTGCCAGCAGTCCCCAACGCAATGAGCAGTTCTTC. As protein: CASSPQRNEQFF. The rearrangement uses TRBV28 and TRBJ2-1; D is uncertain. V was shortened by 5 bases and J by 6 bases, with 8 bases between the two germline ends. The CDR3 runs to 12 residues. In germline, CDR1 is MDHEN, CDR2 SYDVKM.